Following are 20 T cell receptor beta chains from one sample sequenced in a study of blood T cells in healthy people across ages (dated by TCRdb to 2015 to 2017). Library method: 5' RACE. For sequencing, an Illumina HiSeq 2500 was employed. A second PCR of about 7 to 12 cycles was performed with a sample-barcoded 5' primer and a J-beta primer mix. TCRdb reprocessing: public reads trimmed at Q25 with fastp, clones called with MiXCR, in-frame beta chains kept. Records with the same CDR3 protein are collapsed into one entry carrying the most frequent genes and DNA. The sample includes roughly 1,300,000 distinct CDR3 sequences, with approximately 60% observed a single time. The top ten clones comprise roughly 7% of the sample. Sequencing used blood. The receptors shown here come from a man younger than 35 in good health.

This clonotype was counted once. V gene TRBV3-1 combines with J gene TRBJ2-1; 10 bases align to TRBD1. Germline CDR1 reads LGHDT; CDR2 reads YNNKEL (reference sequence). CDR3 length equals 17 residues. Losses at the gene ends were 0 bases for V and 7 bases for J; bases not matched to a gene: 9. CDR3 residues: CASSQDYPGQGMNEQFF. CDR3 nucleotide sequence: TGTGCCAGCAGCCAAGATTATCCGGGACAGGGGATGAATGAGCAGTTCTTC.

The genes are TRBV9 and TRBJ1-2, with D possibly TRBD1 on 5 matching bases. Germline V lookup: CDR1 SGDLS, CDR2 YYNGEE. The ends were cut back, 1 base at V and 0 bases at J, with 10 bases in the middle. CDR3 length equals 15 residues. This CDR3 is CASSVRQTANYGYTF. CDR3 sequence (DNA): TGTGCCAGCAGCGTAAGACAGACAGCTAACTATGGCTACACCTTC.

This clonotype was picked up one time. The V call is TRBV6-5, the J call TRBJ1-6; possible D gene TRBD1, 6 bases. The V gene's germline CDR1 is MNHEY and CDR2 SVGAGI. The CDR3 consists of 14 residues. V was clipped by 7 bases and J by 10 bases, with 17 bases between them. CDR3 loop: CASISIKGESPLHF. For the CDR3, the DNA is TGTGCCAGCATCTCGATTAAGGGGGAGTCACCCCTCCACTTT.

This clonotype has just a few counts. The V and J genes are TRBV29-1 and TRBJ2-1, with 9 bases aligning to TRBD1. The CDR3 totals 13 residues. CDR1 and CDR2 (germline): SQVTM, ANQGSEA. J was trimmed by 4 bases and V by 7 bases; bases with no gene match: 5. The CDR3 bases are TGCAGCGCGGGACAGGGAGGATACAATGAGCAGTTCTTC. Translated: CSAGQGGYNEQFF.

This clonotype turned up a few times. The chain is built from TRBV5-1 and TRBJ2-5, with 7 bases matching TRBD1. The junction had 1 base not matched to a gene; V was cut back by 2 bases and J by 0 bases. Per the germline V gene, CDR1 is SGHRS and CDR2 is YFSETQ. The CDR3 runs to 14 residues. CDR3 in amino acids: CASSFGQDQETQYF. DNA for the CDR3: TGCGCCAGCAGCTTCGGACAGGACCAAGAGACCCAGTACTTC.

This clonotype was observed at least ten times. At one boundary the junction diverges from the germline segment, which might be a read error. This sequence joins TRBV5-1 and TRBJ2-7; perhaps TRBD2 as D (6 bases). The CDR3 has 12 residues. CDR1 and CDR2 (germline): SGHRS, YFSETQ. CDR3: CASSLWGDEQYF. In nucleotides, the CDR3 is TGTGCCAGCAGTTTATGGGGGGACGAGCAGTACTTC.

This clonotype was counted between two and nine times. The V call is TRBV11-2, the J call TRBJ1-2; the match to TRBD1 covers 10 bases. This CDR3 has 18 amino acids. Germline CDR1 SGHAT, CDR2 FQNNGV. The V gene end was trimmed by 5 bases and the J gene end by 4 bases; junction bases not matched to a gene: 16. CDR3 residues: CASSPGPGQGPLIYGYTF. CDR3 sequence (DNA): TGTGCCAGCAGCCCTGGTCCGGGACAGGGGCCGCTTATCTATGGCTACACCTTC.

Only one count was recorded for this clonotype. The germline gene is not matched at one end of the junction; a read error may be the cause. The chain couples TRBV4-1 to TRBJ2-7; TRBD1 agrees at 7 bases. The V gene's germline CDR1 is MGHRA and CDR2 YSYEKL. The CDR3 loop spans 16 amino acids. CDR3 DNA: TGTGCCAGCAGCCCGACACTTGACAGGGTTCGTTACGAGCAGTACTTC. This gives the protein CASSPTLDRVRYEQYF.

The J gene is TRBJ1-1, the V gene TRBV12-3 or TRBV12-4, with D possibly being TRBD1 (5 bases). Trimming shortened V by 11 bases and J by 2 bases, and 21 bases separated the two germline ends. The CDR3 extends over 15 amino acids. CDR3 sequence (DNA): TGTGCCGGCAATCCCGGTCGGGGGGGTAACACTGAAGCTTTCTTT. Protein sequence: CAGNPGRGGNTEAFF.

V gene TRBV12-3 or TRBV12-4 combines with J gene TRBJ1-2; TRBD1 matches 9 bases. The CDR3 is 14 amino acids. After removal of 6 bases from V and 4 bases from J, the junction contained 6 bases not matched to a gene. CDR3 sequence (DNA): TGTGCCAGCAGCCTCGGACAGGGGTTCTATGGCTACACCTTC. Its protein product is CASSLGQGFYGYTF.

The chain joins TRBV5-1 to TRBJ2-1, with 12 bases aligning to TRBD2. Germline V gene sequence: CDR1 SGHRS, CDR2 YFSETQ. Losses at the gene ends were 0 bases for V and 4 bases for J; bases not matched to a gene: 5. There are 17 residues in the CDR3. In DNA form, the CDR3 reads TGCGCCAGCAGCTTGGAGCTGGGGACTAGCGGGTACAATGAGCAGTTCTTC. Protein: CASSLELGTSGYNEQFF.

This clonotype was counted many times. V and J are TRBV5-6 and TRBJ2-6; 9 nucleotides align to TRBD1. The length of the CDR3 is 17 residues. V shed 3 bases and J 0 bases; nucleotides not matched to a gene: 4. Germline V lookup: CDR1 SGHDT, CDR2 YYEEEE. CDR3 nucleotide sequence: TGTGCCAGCAGCTGGGGACAGGGACGCTCTGGGGCCAACGTCCTGACTTTC. Translation gives CASSWGQGRSGANVLTF.

A few counts support this clonotype. The chain joins TRBV10-3 to TRBJ1-2, with D possibly matching TRBD1 (6 bases). Germline assignment: CDR1 ENHRY and CDR2 SYGVKD. The length of the CDR3 is 15 residues. V shed 4 bases and J shed 4 bases, with 16 bases lying between them. CDR3 region: CAISGQGRSGYGYTF. Written as DNA, the CDR3 is TGTGCCATCAGTGGTCAGGGGCGGAGCGGCTATGGCTACACCTTC.

The CDR3 DNA is TGTGCCAGCAGACCCGGATCGGGCACTGAAGCTTTCTTT. It yields the protein CASRPGSGTEAFF. The chain joins TRBV6-5 to TRBJ1-1, with D hard to call. V lost 6 bases to trimming and J lost 4 bases, with 12 bases between them. CDR3 size: 13 residues. The V gene's germline CDR1 is MNHEY and CDR2 SVGAGI.

To note about this clonotype: A junction boundary mismatches the germline segment, possibly from a read error. The V gene is TRBV20-1, the J gene TRBJ2-1; D may be TRBD1 (5 bases). This CDR3 region has 13 residues. CDR1 is DFQATT and CDR2 is SNEGSKA in the germline V gene (reference sequence). The CDR3 nucleotides read TGCAGTGCTAGAGGGACAAACTACAATGAGCGGTTCTTC. It encodes CSARGTNYNERFF.

In regard to this clonotype: A clone one base away is much larger, so this may be a read error. The chain employs TRBV10-3 and TRBJ2-1, with unresolved D. This CDR3 has 11 residues. V lost 2 bases and J lost 8, with 4 bases in between. The V gene's germline CDR1 is ENHRY and CDR2 SYGVKD. This CDR3 is CAISENDEQFF. For the CDR3, the DNA is TGTGCCATCAGTGAGAACGATGAGCAGTTCTTC.

The rearrangement links TRBV20-1 to TRBJ2-7, with a possible D match to TRBD1 (7 bases). The ends were cut back, 0 bases at V and 0 bases at J, with 12 bases in the middle. Germline lookup yields CDR1 DFQATT and CDR2 SNEGSKA (reference sequence). The CDR3 loop spans 15 amino acids. CDR3: CSARERQGGSYEQYF. The CDR3 DNA sequence: TGCAGTGCTAGAGAGAGACAGGGAGGCTCCTACGAGCAGTACTTC.

This sequence joins TRBV6-5 and TRBJ1-4; TRBD1 agrees at 11 bases. V shed 2 bases and J 2 bases; nucleotides not matched to a gene: 10. The CDR3 runs to 19 residues. Germline CDR1 and CDR2: MNHEY and SVGAGI. CDR3 protein: CASSYGRTGGAGTNEKLFF. CDR3 nucleotide sequence: TGTGCCAGCAGTTACGGGCGGACAGGGGGCGCCGGCACTAATGAAAAACTGTTTTTT.

This chain uses TRBV10-3 with TRBJ2-3, with D perhaps TRBD2 (6 bases). The CDR3 is made up of 14 amino acids. Trimming shortened V by 3 bases and J by 4 bases, and 11 bases separated the two germline ends. The V gene's germline CDR1 is ENHRY and CDR2 SYGVKD. CDR3 sequence reads: CAISEGLAPDTQYF. CDR3 bases: TGTGCCATCAGTGAAGGGCTAGCGCCAGATACGCAGTATTTT.

This chain uses TRBV15 with TRBJ2-7; D is perhaps TRBD1 (6 bases). This CDR3 contains 13 residues. Trimming cost V 8 bases and J 1 base, with 12 bases left between them. Germline values: CDR1 LNHNV, CDR2 YYDKDF (reference sequence). The CDR3 loop reads CATSRDMSYEQYF. DNA for the CDR3: TGTGCCACCTCCCGGGACATGTCCTACGAGCAGTACTTC.